This TCR beta chain emerged from a study of identical twins. Study-wide points: Analyses based on zero insertions could be partly confounded by invariant MAIT and iNKT cells. Models predicted less out-of-frame TCR alpha sharing in monozygotic twins than was found.

CDR3 length: 14 residues. Looked up from germline, CDR1 is KGHDR and CDR2 is SFDVKD. Template switching added a universal primer site; cDNA carried unique molecular identifiers. TCRdb re-analysed the 5' RACE reads in MiXCR, keeping a single row per CDR3 protein. Of some 1,700,000 distinct CDR3 sequences listed, under 35% are singletons. Remarks on this clonotype: Its antigen is unidentified.

The sequence was collected from a newborn girl in good health. The V call is TRBV24-1, the J call TRBJ2-1, with D hard to call. The J call may not be correct, given that the DNA end is closer to TRBJ2-7. The sample consisted of cord blood. The CDR3 reads CATSEPRVNNEQYF. CDR3 DNA: TGTGCCACCAGTGAGCCCCGAGTAAACAATGAGCAGTACTTC.